Sequencing of this T cell receptor beta chain was carried out in a study of blood T cell repertoires in COVID-19. Overall study: Samples came from the United States, Italy and Spain, spanning acute and convalescent COVID-19.

The CDR3 contains 11 residues. The V gene's germline CDR1 is SGHDT and CDR2 YYEEEE. Trimming shortened V by 4 bases and J by 5 bases, and 7 bases separated the two germline ends. The table came from immunoSEQ multiplex PCR; TCRdb's copy has only in-frame clones and leaves some out. The sample comprises about 150,000 clones, 80% to 90% of which are singletons, and about 15% rests with the top ten. The source is a woman in her thirties or forties with acute or convalescent COVID-19. J is TRBJ2-7 and V is TRBV5-6; D not resolved. What was sequenced was peripheral blood. The CDR3 here is CASSRSHEQYF. DNA of the CDR3: TGTGCCAGCAGCCGGTCCCACGAGCAGTACTTC.